Sequencing of this T cell receptor (beta chain) was carried out in a study of regulatory T cells in long-lasting Graves disease listed by TCRdb under 2021. Turning to the overall study: To count as having persistent Graves' disease, a patient had to have received antithyroid drug treatment for over 5 years with TSH receptor autoantibodies remaining persistently positive. The study took place in China and was registered as a clinical trial. In the clinical cohort, patients with persistent Graves' disease had used antithyroid drugs for an average of about 9.4 years. A total of 33 samples underwent TCR sequencing: about 13 from persistent and about 20 from newly diagnosed Graves' disease patients. Peripheral blood TCR sequencing and RNA sequencing compared persistent Graves' disease patients with newly diagnosed Graves' disease patients.

At the junction V is shortened by 1 base and J by 2 bases, with 20 bases in between. From the cysteine through the phenylalanine, the CDR3 covers 18 amino acids. Here the CDR3 DNA is all that survives: 54 bases in frame from base 1. The germline V gene specifies MDHEN as CDR1 and SYDVKM as CDR2. The library was prepared using multiplex PCR. The sequencer was an Illumina HiSeq 4000. TCR beta libraries were built with iRepertoire HTBI primers and Arm-PCR amplification of CDR3 regions. Before sequencing, the PCR products underwent gel purification. In the authors' own workflow: Across samples, some 62 TRBV and roughly 13 TRBJ segments were identified and used for gene usage analysis of CDR3 amino acid clonotypes. COPE and FqMerger were used to merge the filtered high-quality paired reads into contigs. BLAST was used to align contigs to IMGT TRBV, TRBD and TRBJ reference genes, with CDR3 defined following IMGT. Highly expanded clones were defined as clonotypes with a frequency above 0.1%. Shannon entropy was used to measure repertoire diversity, and the Gini coefficient was used to measure V-J evenness. A clonotype found in more than one individual was treated as public. The public reads were reprocessed in TCRdb via fastp at Q25 and MiXCR, keeping in-frame beta chains. Identical CDR3 protein sequences are pooled into one entry, listed with their most common genes and DNA. These V and J calls are TCRdb output, not the study's own analysis. This sample lists around 400,000 distinct CDR3 sequences; about 21% were detected once. The ten largest clonotypes hold roughly an eighth of the sample.

This clonotype was detected ten times or more. This receptor's antigen is unknown. The sample holds no much larger clone one base away, and base qualities are not on file. What the research found in general, with its limitations: Preferential use of TRBV28, TRBJ1-2 and TRBJ2-5 was observed in persistent disease, whereas TRBV20-1 and TRBJ2-1 were favored in newly diagnosed disease. Sequencing and analysis were limited to the TCR beta chain. Persistent Graves' disease patients showed lower TCR Shannon entropy and fewer highly expanded clones than newly diagnosed patients, suggesting clonal expansion. Because the primary lesion, thyroid tissue, could not be accessed, the study looked at peripheral blood alone. As a limitation, the authors acknowledged that the small sample size may reduce accuracy. A larger number of public clonotypes was shared among persistent patients (approximately 2,500) than among newly diagnosed patients (around 890).

The meaning of the sample's time point label: persistent/refractory GD, antithyroid drugs over 5 years with positive TRAb. For both TCR sequencing and RNA sequencing, RNA was extracted from PBMCs using TRIzol. The diagnosis of Graves' disease followed American Thyroid Association guidelines. The patients came from an endocrinology department in Xi'an, China. Each patient gave 7.5 to 10 milliliters of peripheral blood, collected in an EDTA anticoagulant tube. Ficoll Paque Plus density gradient separation was used to isolate PBMCs, and no further T cell sorting was done. An Agilent 2100 Bioanalyzer and agarose gel were used to check RNA quality, and a NanoDrop 2000 was used to measure RNA concentration.

The chain joins TRBV28 to TRBJ1-2; confidence is insufficient to name the D gene. This receptor was identified in a female donor with Graves disease. Specimen: peripheral blood mononuclear cells (PBMCs), collected when the disease was refractory, from a patient treated with antithyroid drugs. The sequenced DNA is TGTGCCAGCAGTTTATATCTGGCAAATCCTACATCAAACTATGGCTACACCTTC. It codes for CASSLYLANPTSNYGYTF.